The 25 T cell receptor beta chains presented below share a single source sample, sequenced in a study of T cell changes during pregnancy in multiple sclerosis. Repertoires were generated with immunoSEQ multiplex PCR, while TCRdb's copy carries only in-frame clones and drops some. The sample has about 38,000 clones, under 95% seen once. The specimen was CD8+ T cells from peripheral blood mononuclear cells, collected in the third trimester of pregnancy. The receptor set was obtained from a female donor with multiple sclerosis, enrolled in a pregnancy study.

The chain recombines TRBV16 with TRBJ2-7; TRBD1 matches at 8 bases. The CDR3 loop spans 15 amino acids. After removal of 2 bases from V and 1 base from J, the junction contained 4 bases not matched to a gene. Germline CDR1 reads KGHSY; CDR2 reads FQNENV. CDR3 in DNA: TGTGCCAGCAGCCAAGCCGGGACAGGATCCTACGAGCAGTACTTC. Its protein is CASSQAGTGSYEQYF.

The genes are TRBV9 and TRBJ1-5; D may be TRBD1 (5 bases). There are 13 residues in the CDR3. CDR1 is SGDLS, CDR2 YYNGEE, per germline. The V and J ends lost 4 bases and 5 bases respectively, with 10 bases between them. The CDR3 DNA reads TGTGCCAGCAGCCCCTGGGGGGATCAGCCCCAGCATTTT. Translated: CASSPWGDQPQHF.

This clone occurred once. The chain carries TRBV19 and TRBJ2-1; 12 positions agree with TRBD2. This CDR3 region has 17 residues. J was trimmed by 6 bases and V by 7 bases; bases with no gene match: 13. Germline V CDR1 and CDR2: LNHDA, SQIVND (reference sequence). The CDR3 sequence: CASTNLRTSGATNEQFF. DNA of the CDR3: TGTGCCAGTACCAATTTAAGGACTAGCGGGGCCACCAATGAGCAGTTCTTC.

This chain joins TRBV28 and TRBJ2-4, with 8 bases aligning to TRBD2. The CDR3 totals 19 residues. Germline CDR1 MDHEN, CDR2 SYDVKM. The V gene end was trimmed by 3 bases and the J gene end by 2 bases; junction bases not matched to a gene: 15. CDR3 protein: CASSLFGGRHGNSKNIQYF. The CDR3 bases are TGTGCCAGCAGTTTGTTCGGCGGGAGGCACGGAAACTCCAAAAACATTCAGTACTTC.

The rearrangement links TRBV5-1 to TRBJ1-2, with TRBD1 as a possible D gene (6 bases). V was shortened by 0 bases and J by 4 bases, with 19 bases between the two germline ends. Per germline, CDR1 SGHRS and CDR2 YFSETQ. CDR3 size: 17 residues. Here the CDR3 reads CASSLGDQGGGIYGYTF. CDR3 DNA sequence: TGCGCCAGCAGCTTGGGCGACCAGGGAGGGGGAATCTATGGCTACACCTTC.

The J gene is TRBJ1-1, the V gene TRBV7-9; the match to TRBD1 covers 8 bases. V shed 2 bases and J 2 bases; nucleotides not matched to a gene: 7. Germline V gives CDR1 SEHNR, CDR2 FQNEAQ (reference sequence). The CDR3 extends over 16 amino acids. In nucleotides, the CDR3 is TGTGCCAGCAGCTTAAAATTGACAGGGGTCAACACTGAAGCTTTCTTT. It translates to CASSLKLTGVNTEAFF.

V gene TRBV6-5 combines with J gene TRBJ2-3; TRBD2 matches 15 bases. Trimming removed 8 bases from V and 6 bases from J; junction bases left unmatched: 0. Per the germline V gene, CDR1 is MNHEY and CDR2 is SVGAGI. The CDR3 has 13 amino acids. Here the CDR3 DNA reads TGTGCCAGCGGGACTAGCGGGGGGGATACGCAGTATTTT. This sequence encodes CASGTSGGDTQYF.

The V call is TRBV27, the J call TRBJ1-2; the D gene is possibly TRBD1 (5 bases). Per the germline V gene, CDR1 is MNHEY and CDR2 is SMNVEV (reference sequence). The CDR3 has 15 residues. V lost 0 bases, J lost 3 bases, and 11 bases lay in between. The DNA of the CDR3 is TGTGCCAGCAGTTTATCCTCCCCGGGGGACTATGGCTACACCTTC. Translation gives CASSLSSPGDYGYTF.

The rearrangement links TRBV5-8 to TRBJ2-7, with 9 bases that match TRBD1. The CDR3 spans 15 residues. The V gene end was trimmed by 2 bases and the J gene end by 5 bases; junction bases not matched to a gene: 8. CDR1 is SGHTS, CDR2 YDEGEE, per germline. CDR3 sequence: CASSFQTGGYHEQYF. Written as DNA, the CDR3 is TGTGCCAGCAGCTTTCAAACAGGGGGCTACCACGAGCAGTACTTC.

This clone is medium-sized (0.01 to 0.1%) in the sample. The chain uses TRBV4-3 and TRBJ2-5; 8 bases are a match to TRBD2. From germline, CDR1 is LGHNA and CDR2 YSLEER. V lost 0 bases, J lost 0 bases, and 6 bases stayed unmatched. The CDR3 has 17 residues. CDR3 bases: TGCGCCAGCAGCCAAGAACTAGCGGAATTGTACCAAGAGACCCAGTACTTC. Amino acids: CASSQELAELYQETQYF.

The chain is built from TRBV15 and TRBJ1-3, with a possible D match to TRBD1 (5 bases). In germline, CDR1 is LNHNV, CDR2 YYDKDF (reference sequence). The V end lost 3 bases, the J end lost 2 bases, and 14 bases lay between the germline ends. The CDR3 is made up of 16 amino acids. In DNA form, the CDR3 reads TGTGCCACCAGCAGTTGGGGGGTGGGCGCTGGAAACACCATATATTTT. Translated: CATSSWGVGAGNTIYF.

The gene calls are TRBV4-3 and TRBJ2-3; tentative D call: TRBD2 (6 bases). V lost 4 bases, J lost 4 bases, and 21 bases lay in between. The CDR3 sequence is 17 residues long. Germline V gives CDR1 LGHNA, CDR2 YSLEER. The CDR3 bases are TGCGCCAGCAGCCTTGACCGAACGGGGGAATGGTCAGATACGCAGTATTTT. Encoded protein: CASSLDRTGEWSDTQYF.

The V and J genes are TRBV28 and TRBJ2-7, with a tentative D call TRBD1 (6 bases). V gave up 1 base and J gave up 6 bases, with 13 bases separating them. Germline V gene sequence: CDR1 MDHEN, CDR2 SYDVKM. The CDR3 runs to 14 residues. DNA of the CDR3: TGTGCCAGCAGTTTATACAGGGTTAACGGCGAGCAGTACTTC. Protein: CASSLYRVNGEQYF.

CDR3 bases: TGCGCCAGCAGACATAGCGAAGATACGCAGTATTTT. It encodes CASRHSEDTQYF. The chain has TRBV10-2 and TRBJ2-3, with D possibly TRBD2 on 5 matching bases. The CDR3 contains 12 residues. V gave up 6 bases and J gave up 5 bases, with 9 bases separating them. The germline V gene encodes CDR1 WSHSY and CDR2 SAAADI.

The CDR3 DNA sequence: TGTGCCAGCAGTGTACTAGCGGACCCTTTGGAGCAGTACTTC. It yields the protein CASSVLADPLEQYF. The chain links TRBV2 to TRBJ2-7; 8 nucleotides align to TRBD2. The CDR3 spans 14 residues. V was clipped by 4 bases and J by 7 bases; unmatched bases: 9. Germline V gene lookup returns CDR1 SNHLY and CDR2 FYNNEI.

This rearrangement joins TRBV9 to TRBJ2-2, with a tentative D call TRBD1 (6 bases). CDR1 SGDLS and CDR2 YYNGEE come from the germline V gene. This CDR3 has 14 residues. Trimming shortened V by 4 bases and J by 7 bases, and 14 bases separated the two germline ends. This CDR3 reads CASSFTGLVGELFF. The CDR3 DNA sequence: TGTGCCAGCAGCTTCACAGGGTTGGTCGGGGAGCTGTTTTTT.

V usage is TRBV7-9 and J usage is TRBJ2-1; 12 bases are shared with TRBD2. Germline V gene data show CDR1 as SEHNR and CDR2 as FQNEAQ (reference sequence). This CDR3 region has 15 residues. The junction had 3 bases not matched to a gene; V was cut back by 2 bases and J by 7 bases. The CDR3 DNA reads TGTGCCAGCAGCTTACGACTAGCGGGGGATAATGAGCAGTTCTTC. Protein sequence: CASSLRLAGDNEQFF.

Written as DNA, the CDR3 is TGTGCCAGCAGTGAAGAGGGGGTGGCGAGTCAGCCCCAGCATTTT. Its protein product is CASSEEGVASQPQHF. This sequence joins TRBV6-1 and TRBJ1-5; D is perhaps TRBD1 (6 bases). V lost 1 base and J lost 6, with 13 bases in between. CDR1 and CDR2 from the germline V gene are MNHNS and SASEGT. The CDR3 is made up of 15 amino acids.

In its sample, this clone was seen once. The chain links TRBV29-1 to TRBJ1-2; a possible D gene is TRBD1 (5 bases). Germline CDR1 reads SQVTM; CDR2 reads ANQGSEA. The CDR3 loop spans 13 amino acids. V lost 7 bases and J lost 2, with 14 bases in between. The CDR3 DNA sequence: TGCAGCGGCGGGGGAGAAACAAACTATGGCTACACCTTC. The encoded protein is CSGGGETNYGYTF.

The rearrangement links TRBV28 to TRBJ2-1; no definite D call. The CDR3 sequence is 14 residues long. V was cut by 6 bases and J by 7 bases, with 16 bases left in between. Germline V gene lookup returns CDR1 MDHEN and CDR2 SYDVKM. CDR3: CASSRHMSENEQFF. CDR3 in DNA: TGTGCCAGCAGCCGTCACATGTCCGAAAATGAGCAGTTCTTC.

V usage is TRBV27 and J usage is TRBJ2-5, with 13 bases aligning to TRBD2. Germline CDR1 MNHEY, CDR2 SMNVEV (reference sequence). J gave up 4 bases and V 0 bases, and 2 bases lay outside the gene matches. The CDR3 runs to 16 residues. CDR3 in amino acids: CASSLSGTSGAETQYF. CDR3 bases: TGTGCCAGCAGTTTATCAGGGACTAGCGGGGCAGAGACCCAGTACTTC.

The chain uses TRBV6-6 and TRBJ1-5; D is uncertain. This CDR3 contains 13 residues. CDR1 is MNHNY, CDR2 SVGAGI, per germline (reference sequence). V lost 4 bases and J lost 6, with 10 bases in between. The CDR3 nucleotides read TGTGCCAGCAGTTCCCGGGGTGGTCAGCCCCAGCATTTT. Protein: CASSSRGGQPQHF.

With respect to this clone: Sequence at one end of the junction differs from germline and may be a read error. This chain joins TRBV14 and TRBJ2-7, with D unclear. There are 9 residues in the CDR3. CDR1 and CDR2 from the germline V gene are SGHDN and FVKESK. CDR3 loop: CASSHRQLF. Here the CDR3 DNA reads TGTGCCAGCAGCCACCGTCAACTCTTC.

V gene TRBV27 combines with J gene TRBJ2-1; 7 bases match TRBD2. CDR1 and CDR2 (germline): MNHEY, SMNVEV (reference sequence). The trim removed 10 bases at V and 2 bases at J, leaving 8 bases unmatched. The CDR3 runs 14 residues. CDR3 in amino acids: CATGERGPYNEQFF. The CDR3 region has the DNA TGTGCCACCGGGGAGCGGGGCCCCTACAATGAGCAGTTCTTC.

This clone occurred once. The chain employs TRBV9 and TRBJ2-1; 8 bases align to TRBD2. The CDR3 has 16 residues. The germline CDR1 and CDR2 sequences are SGDLS and YYNGEE. V shed 0 bases, J shed 7 bases, and the junction held 9 bases outside the gene matches. CDR3 sequence (DNA): TGTGCCAGCAGCGTAGACCGGGAGGGCCTTTGGAATGAGCAGTTCTTC. It translates to CASSVDREGLWNEQFF.